The rows below give T cell receptor beta chains drawn from one sample of a study of cytomegalovirus exposure and HLA in healthy donors. The data were produced by immunoSEQ multiplex PCR, yet TCRdb's version contains in-frame clones alone and is incomplete. Found here are fewer than 200,000 clones, about three quarters of them singletons; the top ten hold about 2.3%. The sequenced material came from PBMCs. The receptors stem from a female donor in good health and CMV-seronegative. Each CDR3 is given with its conserved first and last residue. A D gene is named only where the DNA matches it firmly.

J | D | V | CDR3
TRBJ2-1 | TRBD2 | TRBV5-1 | CASSSPRLAENNEQFF
TRBJ1-4 | TRBD1 | TRBV27 | CASSFGTGNEKLFF
TRBJ2-5 | TRBD1 | TRBV29-1 | CAVSTYGTGNESPETQYF
TRBJ2-7 | - | TRBV7-9 | CASSPSYEQYF
TRBJ2-7 | TRBD1 | TRBV9 | CASSVGPDRAQSSYEQYF
TRBJ2-3 | - | TRBV9 | CASSVELRGGPGTQYF
TRBJ1-2 | - | TRBV7-2 | CASSLGRGEGEGGGYTF
TRBJ2-7 | TRBD2 | TRBV7-2 | CASSLGASGAYEQYF
TRBJ2-3 | TRBD2 | TRBV5-1 | CASSLSGGAGDTQYF
TRBJ2-7 | TRBD1 | TRBV5-6 | CASSSQGAPSYEQYF
TRBJ2-7 | - | TRBV6-5 | CASRHAGTYEQYF
TRBJ1-1 | - | TRBV7-9 | CASSLGMGPGEAFF
TRBJ2-1 | TRBD2 | TRBV7-3 | CASSPSTSGGAGEQFF
TRBJ1-2 | TRBD1 | TRBV5-1 | CASSFRDREAGYTF
TRBJ2-7 | TRBD2 | TRBV10-1 | CASSEGLAGQTYEQYF
TRBJ2-3 | - | TRBV9 | CASSVPAAGTDTQYF
TRBJ2-1 | - | TRBV29-1 | CSVEGSVVSNEQFF
TRBJ2-1 | TRBD2 | TRBV5-4 | CASSPEDHLAGEGNEQFF
TRBJ2-7 | - | TRBV20-1 | CSARRTDEQYF
TRBJ2-1 | TRBD2 | TRBV30 | CAWTSGVYNEQFF
TRBJ1-2 | TRBD1 | TRBV29-1 | CSVARRQGDGYTF
TRBJ2-1 | TRBD2 | TRBV5-1 | CASSFRWTSDSYNEQFF
TRBJ2-3 | - | TRBV13 | CASSLPADTQYF
TRBJ1-6 | - | TRBV7-9 | CASSSPNHYGESNSPLHF
TRBJ1-1 | TRBD1 | TRBV7-2 | CASSLNRGATEAFF
TRBJ2-3 | - | TRBV6-6 | CASSLTGDTQYF
TRBJ2-5 | - | TRBV7-2 | CASSSTRETQYF
TRBJ1-2 | - | TRBV15 | CATRDVSSGMEGYTF
TRBJ1-3 | - | TRBV6-5 | CASSSARGTGNTIYF
TRBJ1-6 | - | TRBV2 | CASSEADSSYNSPLHF
TRBJ2-1 | TRBD2 | TRBV19 | CASSTISGRNNEQFF
- | TRBD1 | TRBV6-1 | CASSVSSGTGLYEQYF
- | - | TRBV19 | CASSSSRGYEQYF
TRBJ1-2 | - | TRBV7-9 | CASSIRRGAYYGYTF
TRBJ2-7 | - | TRBV6-5 | CASSVSGDGFYEQYF
TRBJ2-7 | - | TRBV16 | CASSQLSQGTKEQYF
TRBJ2-7 | TRBD2 | TRBV7-2 | CASSPRLADGSYEQYF
TRBJ2-7 | - | TRBV5-4 | CASSLGREFDEQYF
TRBJ1-5 | - | TRBV10-3 | CAISATQGGNQPQHF
TRBJ2-2 | - | TRBV7-2 | CASSLGPNLNTGELFF
TRBJ2-7 | - | TRBV19 | CASSILAGPGGEQYF
TRBJ2-1 | TRBD2 | TRBV5-1 | CASRLPGLAYNEQFF
TRBJ2-2 | TRBD2 | TRBV11-2 | CASSLAGGNTGELFF
TRBJ1-1 | TRBD1 | TRBV25-1 | CASSGNRGDTEAFF
TRBJ2-7 | TRBD2 | TRBV28 | CASRPATSGNSYEQYF
TRBJ2-1 | TRBD1 | TRBV19 | CASSRSPDRSSYNEQFF
TRBJ2-2 | - | TRBV9 | CASSARRQVGGELFF
TRBJ1-1 | TRBD1 | TRBV27 | CASSRQGAMGYTEAFF
TRBJ2-1 | - | TRBV11-2 | CASSQGPSSRDEQFF
TRBJ2-1 | - | TRBV28 | CASSLGAGINNEQFF
TRBJ2-7 | - | TRBV20-1 | CSAPSALEQYF
TRBJ2-1 | TRBD1 | TRBV18 | CASSRTGGGVETNNEQFF
TRBJ2-5 | TRBD2 | TRBV6-4 | CASSESGGDQETQYF
TRBJ2-5 | - | TRBV15 | CATHRDTYSRALTETQYF
TRBJ2-7 | TRBD1 | TRBV11-2 | CASSSGQGANYEQYF
TRBJ2-1 | - | TRBV6-4 | CASSDGGNSYNEQFF
- | - | TRBV7-8 | CASSADTEKEPFWIIYEQYF
TRBJ2-2 | - | TRBV6-5 | CASRRGRGAVGELFF
TRBJ1-1 | - | TRBV30 | CAWSQGGTEAFF